This TCR beta chain was retrieved from a study of T cells in Graves' hyperthyroidism and ophthalmopathy. With respect to this clonotype: The antigen remains undetermined.

Patients aged 18 to 65 had newly diagnosed hyperthyroidism of under 2 months' duration. The CDR3 runs to 15 residues. In germline, CDR1 is LNHDA, CDR2 SQIVND (reference sequence). Trimming took off 7 bases at V and 0 bases at J, with 15 bases between the two ends. Whole-study results and caveats: Through a model of 13 V-J features, ophthalmopathy was separated from stable hyperthyroidism. Most clonotypes that expanded in the thyroid above 0.001 also showed up in blood.

The TCR beta CDR3 regions underwent amplification using RNA transcripts as the source. The HTBI primer set served for first-round RT-PCR of the TCR CDR3. Each CDR3 protein gets one entry after TCRdb re-called the multiplex PCR reads with MiXCR. The table shows some 270,000 distinct CDR3 sequences, with less than 15% occurring only once. The sample consisted of blood. The origin of this receptor is a woman in her twenties or thirties with Graves' hyperthyroidism that later progressed to Graves' ophthalmopathy. The gene calls are TRBV19 and TRBJ1-1, with TRBD1 as a possible D gene (6 bases). The CDR3 is CASNPDRLLNTEAFF. For the CDR3, the DNA is TGTGCCAGTAACCCGGACAGATTATTGAACACTGAAGCTTTCTTT. Supplemented by reference TRBV19 and TRBJ1-1, the full variable domain reads DGGITQSPKYLFRKEGQNVTLSCEQNLNHDAMYWYRQDPGQGLRLIYYSQIVNDFQKGDIAEGYSVSREKKESFPLTVTSAQKNPTAFYLCASNPDRLLNTEAFFGQGTRLTVV.